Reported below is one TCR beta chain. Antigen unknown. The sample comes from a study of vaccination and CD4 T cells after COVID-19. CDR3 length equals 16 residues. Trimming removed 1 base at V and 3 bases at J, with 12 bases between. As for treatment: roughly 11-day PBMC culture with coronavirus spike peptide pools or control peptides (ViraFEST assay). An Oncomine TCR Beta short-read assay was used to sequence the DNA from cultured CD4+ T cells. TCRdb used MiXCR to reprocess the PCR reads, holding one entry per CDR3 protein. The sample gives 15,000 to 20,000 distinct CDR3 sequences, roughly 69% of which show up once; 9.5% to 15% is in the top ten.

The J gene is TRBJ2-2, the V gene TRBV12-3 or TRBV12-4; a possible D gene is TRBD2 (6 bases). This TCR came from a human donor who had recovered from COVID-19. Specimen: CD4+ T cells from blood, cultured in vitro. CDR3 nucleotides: TGTGCCAGCAGTTTAGGGAGGGGAGTGGACACCGGGGAGCTGTTTTTT. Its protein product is CASSLGRGVDTGELFF.